The T cell receptor beta chain described here comes from a study of control samples from healthy donors and cancer patients. Clones were sequenced by immunoSEQ multiplex PCR, and TCRdb holds only the in-frame ones, with some missing. Of 60,000 to 70,000 clones in the sample, about 82% were seen once. The ends were cut back, 3 bases at V and 4 bases at J, with 8 bases in the middle. The length of the CDR3 is 13 residues. Germline CDR1 reads SGHDT; CDR2 reads YYEEEE. The V gene is TRBV5-6, the J gene TRBJ1-5, with D maybe TRBD1 (5 bases). The origin of this receptor is a man aged 35-49 years in good health. The sequencing input was blood. DNA of the CDR3: TGTGCCAGCAGCTGGGGGTGGAATCAGCCCCAGCATTTT. It translates to CASSWGWNQPQHF.